This TCR beta chain emerged from a study of somatic reversion in DOCK8 deficiency (dated by TCRdb to the early 2020s). With respect to the entire study: The study compared the T cell receptor beta repertoires of three groups: DOCK8-deficient patients, DOCK8-revertant patients and healthy volunteers. The study investigated how somatic reversion of pathogenic DOCK8 variants alters lymphocyte differentiation and function in DOCK8 deficiency. DOCK8-deficient patients in the study had been reported previously.

V is reduced by 0 bases and J by 4 bases, leaving a spacing of 11 bases between them. Counted from cysteine to phenylalanine, this CDR3 has 14 amino acids. Solely the CDR3 DNA is kept, with 42 bases framed from the first base. CDR1 and CDR2 are drawn from the germline V gene: SGHRS, YFSETQ. The investigation overall reported the following: The methods did not specify, sample by sample, whether the source material for each sample was whole blood or PBMCs.

The library came from multiplex PCR. Using EuroClonality-NGS primers, the TRB libraries were generated through a one-step amplicon PCR run on 85 to 100 ng genomic DNA. Sequencing of TRB amplicons was performed on Illumina MiSeq instruments using 2 x 250 bp version 2 chemistry. The source study handled its data this way. IMGT/HighV-QUEST was used for primary TRB sequence analysis and V(D)J annotation. Repertoire diversity and composition were evaluated with VDJtools after removing nonfunctional clones and downsampling for comparisons between samples. Through fastp at Q25 and MiXCR, TCRdb rebuilt clones from the public reads, retaining in-frame beta chains. Identical CDR3 proteins give one entry, which carries the most common genes and DNA. TCRdb's processing, not the authors', yielded these V and J calls. The sample includes about 420 distinct CDR3 sequences, with around 26% observed a single time. The ten biggest clones cover more than 60% of the sample.

This clonotype is medium-sized (0.01 to 0.1%). Its antigen specificity is not known. No qualities accompany the bases; no much larger clone lies one base away. Genomic DNA for TCR repertoire analysis was extracted from either whole blood samples or PBMCs. Samples were obtained from a few DOCK8-revertant patients, with some of these patients sampled at multiple time points. The sequenced sample consisted of blood. The cell subset or site label on this specimen signifies: DOCK8-deficient patient with somatic reversion. The chain is assembled from TRBV5-1 and TRBJ2-7, and the D gene may be TRBD1, 6 bases matching. The receptor's source is a human donor with DOCK8 deficiency. The CDR3 reads CASSLGTGNYEQYF. The DNA is TGCGCCAGCAGCTTGGGTACAGGGAATTACGAGCAGTACTTC.